A single sample is the source of the 27 T cell receptor beta chains below, sequenced in a study of blood T cell repertoires in COVID-19 (dated by TCRdb to about 2020). Library prep was done by the immunoSEQ multiplex PCR assay. As stored in TCRdb, this immuneACCESS dataset retains in-frame rearrangements with V and J assigned. A fraction of the clones does not appear; measured against another copy, unresolved V genes explain less than half of the discrepancy, and the remainder lacks a known reason. For this sample the table gives fewer than 250,000 clones, of which 82% were detected only once. The ten largest clones capture approximately 4.5% of the sample. Sequenced input: peripheral blood. The receptor source for this set is a woman in her seventies with acute or convalescent COVID-19.

The chain employs TRBV10-3 and TRBJ1-5; D unclear. The CDR3 totals 12 residues. Germline V gives CDR1 ENHRY, CDR2 SYGVKD. With 8 bases removed from V and 4 bases from J, the gap between germline ends came to 9 bases. The chain's CDR3 is CAIGSPNQPQHF. DNA for the CDR3: TGTGCCATCGGCTCACCGAATCAGCCCCAGCATTTT.

The chain is built from TRBV6-2 or TRBV6-3 and TRBJ2-5; perhaps TRBD2 as D (6 bases). This CDR3 is 16 amino acids long. Per the germline V gene, CDR1 is MNHEY and CDR2 is SVGEGT. V gave up 5 bases and J gave up 2 bases, with 18 bases separating them. DNA of the CDR3: TGTGCCAGCAGTACAGAAGGGTTTGGGGGGCAAGAGACCCAGTACTTC. It specifies CASSTEGFGGQETQYF.

CDR3 bases: TGCAGCGTTGTGGACAGGGACCCCTACGAGCAGTACTTC. Protein sequence: CSVVDRDPYEQYF. V is TRBV29-1 and J is TRBJ2-7, with 8 bases that match TRBD1. The CDR3 runs 13 residues. Trimming cost V 4 bases and J 2 bases; bases outside gene matches: 4. From germline, CDR1 is SQVTM and CDR2 ANQGSEA.

This chain uses TRBV28 with TRBJ2-4; D possibly corresponds to TRBD1 (6 bases). Germline CDR1 reads MDHEN; CDR2 reads SYDVKM. V was pared by 2 bases and J by 7 bases, with 12 bases between. This CDR3 is built from 14 residues. CDR3 sequence (DNA): TGTGCCAGCAGTTTAGGGAACAGGGCGAACATTCAGTACTTC. It yields the protein CASSLGNRANIQYF.

This chain joins TRBV10-3 and TRBJ1-5, with 7 positions matching TRBD1. With 6 bases clipped from V and 4 bases from J, the junction kept 3 bases outside the gene matches. This CDR3 has 13 amino acids. CDR1 and CDR2 (germline): ENHRY, SYGVKD. CDR3 nucleotides: TGTGCCATCAGCAAGGACAGGAATCAGCCCCAGCATTTT. Its protein is CAISKDRNQPQHF.

The V call is TRBV2, the J call TRBJ1-2; TRBD1 matches 7 bases. The CDR3 extends over 12 amino acids. Germline loops: CDR1 SNHLY, CDR2 FYNNEI. Trimming cost V 6 bases and J 7 bases; bases outside gene matches: 5. The CDR3 sequence: CASSQGEGGYTF. CDR3 DNA: TGTGCCAGCAGCCAGGGGGAAGGTGGCTACACCTTC.

The chain carries TRBV3-1 (or the pseudogene TRBV3-2) and TRBJ1-6, with D unresolved. Germline lookup yields CDR1 LGHDT and CDR2 YNNKEL (reference sequence). Trimming took off 0 bases at V and 4 bases at J, with 16 bases between the two ends. The CDR3 totals 18 residues. In nucleotides, the CDR3 is TGTGCCAGCAGCCAAGATAAACGGGGTACTCTTTATAATTCACCCCTCCACTTT. Translation gives CASSQDKRGTLYNSPLHF.

This sequence joins TRBV19 and TRBJ1-1; no firm D call. Trimming cost V 5 bases and J 1 base, with 8 bases left between them. Germline CDR1 reads LNHDA; CDR2 reads SQIVND (reference sequence). This CDR3 comprises 13 residues. The CDR3 region is CASSATWNTEAFF. The DNA for the CDR3 is TGTGCCAGTAGTGCCACTTGGAACACTGAAGCTTTCTTT.

The chain uses TRBV11-2 and TRBJ1-1; D not resolved. The CDR3 loop spans 11 amino acids. Between the trimmed V and J ends, which lost 6 bases and 2 bases, there was a span of 4 bases. In germline, CDR1 is SGHAT, CDR2 FQNNGV. This chain's CDR3 is CASSSNTEAFF. Here the CDR3 DNA reads TGTGCCAGCAGTTCAAACACTGAAGCTTTCTTT.

The chain recombines TRBV10-2 with TRBJ1-6; D possibly corresponds to TRBD1 (6 bases). The CDR3 is 17 residues long. CDR1 and CDR2 from the germline V gene are WSHSY and SAAADI. Trimming removed 2 bases at V and 9 bases at J, with 20 bases between. The CDR3 DNA reads TGCGCCAGCAGTGAGAGATTATTAGGGACAACGAGTTCACCCCTCCACTTT. Protein product: CASSERLLGTTSSPLHF.

The chain couples TRBV4-3 to TRBJ1-4; weak D call: TRBD1 (6 bases). Germline V gene data show CDR1 as LGHNA and CDR2 as YSLEER. The CDR3 sequence is 15 residues long. V lost 4 bases to trimming and J lost 6 bases, with 15 bases between them. CDR3 residues: CASSPSQGGYEKLFF. Written as DNA, the CDR3 is TGCGCCAGCAGCCCCTCACAGGGAGGGTATGAAAAACTGTTTTTT.

The chain uses TRBV7-2 and TRBJ1-5; 9 positions agree with TRBD1. This CDR3 has 17 residues. The germline gives CDR1 SGHTA, CDR2 FQGNSA. V trimming: 5 bases; J trimming: 11 bases; junction bases outside the gene matches: 19. CDR3 coding DNA: TGTGCCAGCAGCCCCCGGGGACAGGGTGATTCTGCTAGGGCCCAGCATTTT. Amino acid sequence: CASSPRGQGDSARAQHF.

This sequence joins TRBV19 and TRBJ2-5; D is possibly TRBD1 (5 bases). This CDR3 spans 13 amino acids. Germline V lookup: CDR1 LNHDA, CDR2 SQIVND (reference sequence). Trimming shortened V by 5 bases and J by 3 bases, and 10 bases separated the two germline ends. CDR3 sequence reads: CASSGAGKETQYF. In DNA form, the CDR3 reads TGTGCCAGTAGTGGGGCAGGGAAAGAGACCCAGTACTTC.

The chain joins TRBV5-1 to TRBJ2-2, with TRBD1 matching 8 bases. V shed 4 bases, J shed 4 bases, and the junction held 15 bases outside the gene matches. Germline assignment: CDR1 SGHRS and CDR2 YFSETQ. The CDR3 length is 18 residues. CDR3: CASSQGQGLITLTGELFF. CDR3 coding DNA: TGCGCCAGCAGCCAAGGACAGGGCCTCATAACCCTCACCGGGGAGCTGTTTTTT.

Only a few counts were recorded for this clone. This chain joins TRBV29-1 and TRBJ2-1; D is perhaps TRBD1 (5 bases). Germline CDR1 is SQVTM and CDR2 is ANQGSEA. V was clipped by 8 bases and J by 0 bases, with 23 bases between them. This CDR3 comprises 17 residues. CDR3 amino acids: CSTRTNRLTSSYNEQFF. CDR3 nucleotide sequence: TGCAGCACCCGAACAAACAGGTTAACGAGCTCCTACAATGAGCAGTTCTTC.

The chain carries TRBV4-1 and TRBJ1-3; TRBD1 agrees at 10 bases. There are 16 residues in the CDR3. V was clipped by 3 bases and J by 5 bases; unmatched bases: 7. Germline-derived CDR1 and CDR2 are MGHRA and YSYEKL. The CDR3 sequence is CASSQGRDRGRNTIYF. CDR3 DNA: TGCGCCAGCAGCCAGGGCCGGGACAGGGGAAGAAACACCATATATTTT.

This chain connects TRBV7-9 to TRBJ2-3, with D possibly matching TRBD1 (6 bases). V gave up 5 bases and J gave up 2 bases, with 14 bases separating them. Germline V gene data show CDR1 as SEHNR and CDR2 as FQNEAQ (reference sequence). The CDR3 has 15 amino acids. DNA of the CDR3: TGTGCCAGCAGCACCGGGCAGGGGTTCACAGATACGCAGTATTTT. Amino acids: CASSTGQGFTDTQYF.

The chain uses TRBV7-9 and TRBJ1-2; 8 bases align to TRBD1. V was pared by 5 bases and J by 8 bases, with 13 bases of the junction left unmatched. Germline CDR1 reads SEHNR; CDR2 reads FQNEAQ (reference sequence). CDR3 length equals 15 residues. CDR3 DNA sequence: TGTGCCAGCAGCCCCGGGACAGGAGGGGATATGGGCTACACCTTC. It encodes CASSPGTGGDMGYTF. Full variable domain (remainder filled in from reference TRBV7-9 and TRBJ1-2): DTGVSQNPRHKITKRGQNVTFRCDPISEHNRLYWYRQTLGQGPEFLTYFQNEAQLEKSRLLSDRFSAERPKGSFSTLEIQRTEQGDSAMYLCASSPGTGGDMGYTFGSGTRLTVV.

The J gene is TRBJ1-1, the V gene TRBV4-1; D may be TRBD1 (6 bases). The V end was cut by 2 bases, the J end by 0 bases, with 10 bases between. The CDR3 spans 15 residues. The germline gives CDR1 MGHRA, CDR2 YSYEKL. The chain's CDR3 is CASSQTGTMNTEAFF. For the CDR3, the DNA is TGCGCCAGCAGCCAAACAGGGACTATGAACACTGAAGCTTTCTTT.

This chain uses TRBV7-9 with TRBJ1-6; D might be TRBD1 (5 bases). CDR1 and CDR2 from the germline V gene are SEHNR and FQNEAQ (reference sequence). The ends were cut back, 6 bases at V and 0 bases at J, with 9 bases in the middle. This CDR3 spans 15 amino acids. The CDR3 region has the DNA TGTGCCAGCAGTTTCGACAGCTCCTATAATTCACCCCTCCACTTT. Its translation: CASSFDSSYNSPLHF.

Worth noting for this clone: In the same sample, other DNA sequences code for this CDR3. The chain carries TRBV7-2 and TRBJ1-1, with D perhaps matching TRBD1 (5 bases). This CDR3 spans 14 amino acids. Germline V gives CDR1 SGHTA, CDR2 FQGNSA. V lost 1 base and J 0 bases, leaving 6 bases between the germline ends. CDR3 region: CASSLGQMNTEAFF. The CDR3 nucleotides read TGTGCCAGCAGCTTAGGACAGATGAACACTGAAGCTTTCTTT.

The chain has TRBV11-3 and TRBJ1-2; 10 positions match TRBD1. CDR3 length: 17 residues. J gave up 9 bases and V 0 bases, and 13 bases lay outside the gene matches. Germline loops: CDR1 SGHNT, CDR2 YENEEA. CDR3 sequence reads: CASSLEAGTGDLFCYTF. The CDR3 DNA reads TGTGCCAGCAGCTTAGAAGCCGGGACAGGGGACCTTTTTTGCTACACCTTC.

The J gene is TRBJ1-4, the V gene TRBV6-2 or TRBV6-3, with 8 bases lining up with TRBD1. Germline V gene lookup returns CDR1 MNHEY and CDR2 SVGEGT. Trimming took 5 bases from V and 12 from J; bases not matched to a gene: 8. This CDR3 contains 13 residues. The CDR3 region has the DNA TGTGCCAGCAGTGGACAGGGCACCTTGGAACTGTTTTTT. Its protein is CASSGQGTLELFF.

The chain combines TRBV9 with TRBJ2-2, with 7 bases aligning to TRBD1. Trimming removed 2 bases from V and 4 bases from J; junction bases left unmatched: 2. CDR1 SGDLS and CDR2 YYNGEE come from the germline V gene. This CDR3 is 14 amino acids long. CDR3 sequence: CASSVSGGTGELFF. CDR3 in DNA: TGTGCCAGCAGCGTGTCAGGGGGCACCGGGGAGCTGTTTTTT.

The rearrangement links TRBV20-1 to TRBJ1-1; 8 bases are a match to TRBD1. CDR1 and CDR2 (germline): DFQATT, SNEGSKA (reference sequence). The CDR3 contains 14 residues. The V and J ends lost 3 bases and 5 bases, in that order; junction bases with no gene match: 8. CDR3: CSASVNRGVTEAFF. The DNA for the CDR3 is TGCAGTGCTAGTGTTAACAGGGGGGTTACTGAAGCTTTCTTT.

The gene calls are TRBV5-1 and TRBJ2-7; tentative D call: TRBD1 (6 bases). The CDR3 runs 14 residues. Germline assignment: CDR1 SGHRS and CDR2 YFSETQ. V lost 0 bases, J lost 3 bases, and 10 bases lay in between. In DNA, the CDR3 is TGCGCCAGCAGCTTGGGGACAGACGTCTACGAGCAGTACTTC. This encodes CASSLGTDVYEQYF.

V is TRBV6-2 or TRBV6-3 and J is TRBJ2-1; 8 nucleotides align to TRBD2. V trimming: 4 bases; J trimming: 7 bases; junction bases outside the gene matches: 9. This CDR3 is built from 15 residues. The V gene's germline CDR1 is MNHEY and CDR2 SVGEGT. The CDR3 DNA sequence: TGTGCCAGCAGTTTTACGGGGGGGCCAGAGAATGAGCAGTTCTTC. Translating it yields CASSFTGGPENEQFF.